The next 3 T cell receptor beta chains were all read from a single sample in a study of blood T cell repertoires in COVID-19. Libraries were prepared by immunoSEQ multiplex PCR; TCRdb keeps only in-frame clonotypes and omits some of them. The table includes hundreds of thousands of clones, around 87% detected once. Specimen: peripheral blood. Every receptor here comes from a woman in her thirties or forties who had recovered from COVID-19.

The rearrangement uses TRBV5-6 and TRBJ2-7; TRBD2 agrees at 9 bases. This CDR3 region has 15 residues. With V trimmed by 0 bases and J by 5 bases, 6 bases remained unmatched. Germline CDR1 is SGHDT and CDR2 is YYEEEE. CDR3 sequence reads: CASSLAASGVHEQYF. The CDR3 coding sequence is TGTGCCAGCAGCTTGGCGGCTAGCGGGGTCCACGAGCAGTACTTC.

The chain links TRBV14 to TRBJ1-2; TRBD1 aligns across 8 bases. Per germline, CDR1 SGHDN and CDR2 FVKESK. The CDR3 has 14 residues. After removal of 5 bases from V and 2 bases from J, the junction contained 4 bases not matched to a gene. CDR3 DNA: TGTGCCAGCAGCACCCGACAGGGGAACTATGGCTACACCTTC. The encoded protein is CASSTRQGNYGYTF.

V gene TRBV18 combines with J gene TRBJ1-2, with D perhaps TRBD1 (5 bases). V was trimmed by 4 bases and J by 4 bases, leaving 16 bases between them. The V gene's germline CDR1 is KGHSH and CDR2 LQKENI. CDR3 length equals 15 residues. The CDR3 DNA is TGTGCCAGCTCACGAGACGCGGGGGATGCCTATGGCTACACCTTC. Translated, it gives CASSRDAGDAYGYTF. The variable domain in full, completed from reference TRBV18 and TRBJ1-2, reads NAGVMQNPRHLVRRRGQEARLRCSPMKGHSHVYWYRQLPEEGLKFMVYLQKENIIDESGMPKERFSAEFPKEGPSILRIQQVVRGDSAAYFCASSRDAGDAYGYTFGSGTRLTVV.